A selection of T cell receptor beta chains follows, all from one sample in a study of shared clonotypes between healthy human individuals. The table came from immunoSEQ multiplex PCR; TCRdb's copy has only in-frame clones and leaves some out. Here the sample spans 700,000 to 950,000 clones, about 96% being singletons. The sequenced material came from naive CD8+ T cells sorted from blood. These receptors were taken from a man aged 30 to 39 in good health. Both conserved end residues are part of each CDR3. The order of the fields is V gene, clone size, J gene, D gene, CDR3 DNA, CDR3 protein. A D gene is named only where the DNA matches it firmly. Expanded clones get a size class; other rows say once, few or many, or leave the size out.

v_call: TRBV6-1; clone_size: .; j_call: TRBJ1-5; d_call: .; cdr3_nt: TGTGCCAGCACCGACTACACCCAGCCCCAGCATTTT; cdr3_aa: CASTDYTQPQHF
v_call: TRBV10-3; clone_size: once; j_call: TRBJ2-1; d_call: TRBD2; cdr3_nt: TGTGCCATCAGTGAGTCCCAGCGGGAGGTCGACAATGAGCAGTTCTTC; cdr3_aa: CAISESQREVDNEQFF
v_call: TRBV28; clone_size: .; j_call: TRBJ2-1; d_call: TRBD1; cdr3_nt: TGTGCCAGCAGTCCACCATCCCGGGACAGGGGGCGATATGAGCAGTTCTTC; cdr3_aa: CASSPPSRDRGRYEQFF
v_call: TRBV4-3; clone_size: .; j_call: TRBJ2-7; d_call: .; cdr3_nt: TGCGCCAGCAGCCAAGATCCAGGGGCCTCCTACGAGCAGTACTTC; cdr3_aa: CASSQDPGASYEQYF
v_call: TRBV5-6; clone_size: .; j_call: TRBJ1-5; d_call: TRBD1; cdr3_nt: TGTGCCAGCAGCTTGGCCGGACAGGGGCCGCTTCAGCCCCAGCATTTT; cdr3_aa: CASSLAGQGPLQPQHF
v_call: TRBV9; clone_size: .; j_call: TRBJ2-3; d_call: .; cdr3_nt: TGTGCCAGCAGCGCCAGGGGAACGAGCACAGATACGCAGTATTTT; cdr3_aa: CASSARGTSTDTQYF
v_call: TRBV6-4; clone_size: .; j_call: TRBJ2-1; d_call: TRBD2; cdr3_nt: TGTGCCAGCAGTTCTAGCGGGATCTCTGATGAGCAGTTCTTC; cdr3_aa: CASSSSGISDEQFF
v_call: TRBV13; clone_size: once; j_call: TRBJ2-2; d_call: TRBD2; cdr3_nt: TGTGCCAGCAGCTCCCCTAGCGGAGCGAACACCGGGGAGCTGTTTTTT; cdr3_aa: CASSSPSGANTGELFF
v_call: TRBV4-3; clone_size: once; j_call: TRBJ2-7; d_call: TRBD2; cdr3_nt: TGCGCCAGCAGACCTAAACTAGCGGGAGGCTACGAGCAGTACTTC; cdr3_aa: CASRPKLAGGYEQYF
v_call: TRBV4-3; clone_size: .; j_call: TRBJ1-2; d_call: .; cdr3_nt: TGCGCCAGCAGCCAACTCCTCCCGGAATTAAACTATGGCTACACCTTC; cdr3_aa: CASSQLLPELNYGYTF
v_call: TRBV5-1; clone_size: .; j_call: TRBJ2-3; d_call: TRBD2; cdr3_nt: TGCGCCAGCAGCTTCCTAGCGGGAGAAGGTGACGGCACAGATACGCAGTATTTT; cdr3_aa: CASSFLAGEGDGTDTQYF
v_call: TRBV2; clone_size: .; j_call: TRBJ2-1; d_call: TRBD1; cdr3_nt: TGTGCCAGCATCACTGACAGGGGGCGAATTTTGCAAGCTGAGCAGTTCTTC; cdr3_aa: CASITDRGRILQAEQFF
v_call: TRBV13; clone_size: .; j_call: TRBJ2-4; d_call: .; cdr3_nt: TGTGCCAGCAGCTTAGACACCGCCAAAAACATTCAGTACTTC; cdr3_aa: CASSLDTAKNIQYF
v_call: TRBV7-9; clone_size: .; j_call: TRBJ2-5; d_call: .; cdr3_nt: TGTGCCAGCAGCTTAGTAGGGGGACGCGGTTGGGAGACCCAGTACTTC; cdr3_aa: CASSLVGGRGWETQYF